The 17 T cell receptor beta chains below were found in one sample sequenced in a study of long-term antiretroviral therapy in people with HIV. Samples were assayed with immunoSEQ v3.0 at survey level. The data were produced by immunoSEQ multiplex PCR, yet TCRdb's version contains in-frame clones alone and is incomplete. The sample records more than 35,000 clones, 90% to 95% being singletons. Specimen: unsorted PBMCs, collected 3.7 years after starting antiretroviral therapy. These receptors all come from a woman in her forties or fifties with HIV.

The count of this clone is one. The V and J genes are TRBV5-4 and TRBJ1-2; D remains unclear. Trimming took off 2 bases at V and 6 bases at J, with 2 bases between the two ends. In germline, CDR1 is SGHNT, CDR2 YYREEE (reference sequence). CDR3 length: 10 residues. The CDR3 DNA follows: TGTGCCAGCAGCTTTGATGGCTACACCTTC. It translates to CASSFDGYTF.

The gene calls are TRBV5-1 and TRBJ2-4; D is perhaps TRBD1 or TRBD2 (5 bases each). The V end lost 0 bases, the J end lost 9 bases, and 16 bases lay between the germline ends. This CDR3 spans 15 amino acids. Looked up from germline, CDR1 is SGHRS and CDR2 is YFSETQ. CDR3: CASSLAGAGGGIQYF. CDR3 sequence (DNA): TGCGCCAGCAGCTTGGCCGGGGCAGGCGGCGGCATTCAGTACTTC. The full variable domain, its missing parts supplied by reference TRBV5-1 and TRBJ2-4, is KAGVTQTPRYLIKTRGQQVTLSCSPISGHRSVSWYQQTPGQGLQFLFEYFSETQRNKGNFPGRFSGRQFSNSRSEMNVSTLELGDSALYLCASSLAGAGGGIQYFGAGTRLSVL.

V gene TRBV5-1 combines with J gene TRBJ2-1; TRBD2 aligns across 14 bases. The CDR3 sequence is 18 residues long. Trimming at V came to 0 bases and at J to 0 bases, leaving 2 bases not matched to a gene. Germline values: CDR1 SGHRS, CDR2 YFSETQ. In nucleotides, the CDR3 is TGCGCCAGCAGCTTGGGACTAGCGGGGGGGCTCTCCTACAATGAGCAGTTCTTC. Translated: CASSLGLAGGLSYNEQFF.

The CDR3 loop is CASSQQGASGNTIYF. The CDR3, as DNA: TGTGCCAGCAGTCAGCAAGGGGCCTCTGGAAACACCATATATTTT. The chain carries TRBV6-5 and TRBJ1-3, with a weak D call TRBD1 (5 bases). Trimming took off 5 bases at V and 0 bases at J, with 11 bases between the two ends. Germline CDR1 is MNHEY and CDR2 is SVGAGI. The CDR3 length is 15 residues.

The J gene is TRBJ2-7, the V gene TRBV19; D perhaps matches TRBD2 (5 bases). The CDR3 loop spans 14 amino acids. The V and J ends lost 5 bases and 5 bases respectively, with 16 bases between them. Germline V gene sequence: CDR1 LNHDA, CDR2 SQIVND (reference sequence). The CDR3, as DNA: TGTGCCAGTAGTTCCTGGAGCGGCAAGGACGAGCAGTACTTC. As protein: CASSSWSGKDEQYF.

This chain joins TRBV5-1 and TRBJ2-3; D is unresolved. There are 16 residues in the CDR3. V lost 0 bases, J lost 4 bases, and 15 bases lay in between. The germline V gene encodes CDR1 SGHRS and CDR2 YFSETQ. This CDR3 is CASSLAGRYRSDTQYF. The CDR3 region has the DNA TGCGCCAGCAGCTTGGCCGGGCGATATCGCTCAGATACGCAGTATTTT.

V usage is TRBV27 and J usage is TRBJ2-1; 9 bases match TRBD1. There are 14 residues in the CDR3. Germline CDR1 reads MNHEY; CDR2 reads SMNVEV (reference sequence). The trim removed 4 bases at V and 7 bases at J, leaving 5 bases unmatched. DNA of the CDR3: TGTGCCAGCAGTTCCTCCGGGACAGGGAATGAGCAGTTCTTC. As protein: CASSSSGTGNEQFF.

This sequence joins TRBV6-1 and TRBJ2-7; no clear D gene. The germline V and J ends were trimmed by 2 bases and 6 bases, with 17 bases remaining between them. From germline, CDR1 is MNHNS and CDR2 SASEGT. The CDR3 totals 15 residues. The CDR3 nucleotides are TGTGCCAGCAGTGAATCTGGCGGAACCCCGGTCGAGCAGTACTTC. Translation gives CASSESGGTPVEQYF.

CDR3 in DNA: TGTGCCAGCAGTTCCCTAGTTGCGAACACTGAAGCTTTCTTT. Translated: CASSSLVANTEAFF. The genes are TRBV6-5 and TRBJ1-1; D gene uncertain. This CDR3 has 14 residues. Trimming stripped 4 bases from V and 1 base from J, with 10 bases between. Germline assignment: CDR1 MNHEY and CDR2 SVGAGI.

The V and J genes are TRBV19 and TRBJ1-1; D is unclear. This CDR3 has 15 residues. From germline, CDR1 is LNHDA and CDR2 SQIVND (reference sequence). Trimming left V 2 bases short and J 3 bases short, with 13 bases between. The CDR3, as DNA: TGTGCCAGTAGTATATGGTCCGGGATGGACACTGAAGCTTTCTTT. Translated: CASSIWSGMDTEAFF.

The V call is TRBV19, the J call TRBJ2-3, with TRBD2 identical over 7 bases. The CDR3 length is 13 residues. V trimming: 3 bases; J trimming: 8 bases; junction bases outside the gene matches: 5. The germline CDR1 and CDR2 sequences are LNHDA and SQIVND (reference sequence). The CDR3 loop is CASSIAAGSTQYF. In DNA, the CDR3 is TGTGCCAGTAGTATCGCAGCGGGGTCTACGCAGTATTTT.

The chain combines TRBV5-6 with TRBJ1-2; D is undetermined. This CDR3 region has 14 residues. V dropped 1 base and J dropped 3 bases, with 10 bases sitting between them. CDR1 and CDR2 from the germline V gene are SGHDT and YYEEEE. This chain's CDR3 is CASSLTTGYYGYTF. CDR3 nucleotides: TGTGCCAGCAGCTTGACGACGGGATACTATGGCTACACCTTC.

This clone came up once. This chain uses TRBV19 with TRBJ1-4, with D possibly TRBD1 on 6 matching bases. Germline V gives CDR1 LNHDA, CDR2 SQIVND (reference sequence). The CDR3 consists of 14 residues. V dropped 9 bases and J dropped 3 bases, with 14 bases sitting between them. DNA of the CDR3: TGTGCCAGCATAACAGGGCTAGCTAATGAAAAACTGTTTTTT. Protein: CASITGLANEKLFF.

This chain joins TRBV19 and TRBJ1-3; D remains ambiguous. Germline loops: CDR1 LNHDA, CDR2 SQIVND (reference sequence). V was trimmed by 5 bases and J by 0 bases, leaving 8 bases between them. The CDR3 runs 14 residues. The CDR3: CASSYYDSGNTIYF. CDR3 nucleotides: TGTGCCAGTAGTTACTACGACTCTGGAAACACCATATATTTT.

The chain combines TRBV11-3 with TRBJ2-1, with D possibly matching TRBD1 (7 bases). The CDR3 loop spans 15 amino acids. Trimming removed 6 bases at V and 6 bases at J, with 18 bases between. Germline lookup yields CDR1 SGHNT and CDR2 YENEEA. In nucleotides, the CDR3 is TGTGCCAGCAGTTTCTCGGACAGGCGGGGCAATGAGCAGTTCTTC. As protein: CASSFSDRRGNEQFF.

This clone showed up just a few times. V gene TRBV5-6 combines with J gene TRBJ1-6; D may be TRBD1 (5 bases). This CDR3 contains 14 residues. Trimming shortened V by 3 bases and J by 6 bases, and 10 bases separated the two germline ends. Germline V lookup: CDR1 SGHDT, CDR2 YYEEEE. In DNA form, the CDR3 reads TGTGCCAGCAGCTCCGGGGGAATTAATTCACCCCTCCACTTT. Encoded protein: CASSSGGINSPLHF.

This clone has just one count. The rearrangement uses TRBV19 and TRBJ1-2, with TRBD1 matching 11 bases. Germline lookup yields CDR1 LNHDA and CDR2 SQIVND (reference sequence). The CDR3 consists of 15 residues. J was trimmed by 7 bases and V by 0 bases; bases with no gene match: 4. Here the CDR3 DNA reads TGTGCCAGTAGTATAGAGGACAGGGGGCCTTTTGGCTACACCTTC. It yields the protein CASSIEDRGPFGYTF.